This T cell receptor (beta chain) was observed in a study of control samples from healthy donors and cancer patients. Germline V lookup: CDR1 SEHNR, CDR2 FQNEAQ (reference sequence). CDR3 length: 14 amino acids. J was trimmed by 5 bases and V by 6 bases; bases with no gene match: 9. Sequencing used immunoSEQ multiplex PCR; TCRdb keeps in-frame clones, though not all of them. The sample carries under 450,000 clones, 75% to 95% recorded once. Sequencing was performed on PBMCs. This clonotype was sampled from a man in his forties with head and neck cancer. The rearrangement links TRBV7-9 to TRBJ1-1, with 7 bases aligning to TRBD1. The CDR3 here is CASRPKTGDTEAFF. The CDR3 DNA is TGTGCCAGCAGGCCTAAAACAGGGGATACTGAAGCTTTCTTT.